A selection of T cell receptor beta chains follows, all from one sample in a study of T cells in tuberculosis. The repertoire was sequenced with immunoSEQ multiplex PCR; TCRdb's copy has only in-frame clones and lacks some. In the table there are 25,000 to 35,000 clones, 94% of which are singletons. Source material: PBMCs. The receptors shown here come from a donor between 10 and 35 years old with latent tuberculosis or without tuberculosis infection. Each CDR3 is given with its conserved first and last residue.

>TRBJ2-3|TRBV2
CASRNTVAADTQYF
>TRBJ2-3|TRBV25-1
CASSGEAYTQYF
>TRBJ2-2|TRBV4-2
CASSHGLQGPGELFF
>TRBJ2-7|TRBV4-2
CASSQDAEDWFYEQYF
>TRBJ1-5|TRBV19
CASSMILRISNQPQHF
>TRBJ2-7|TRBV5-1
CASSLAATSGSYEQYF
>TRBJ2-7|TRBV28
CASSTGQASYEQYF
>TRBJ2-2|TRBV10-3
CAISPTSGTGELFF
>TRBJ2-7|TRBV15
CATSRTGGYEQYF
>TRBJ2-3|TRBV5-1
CASSPSGSTDTQYF
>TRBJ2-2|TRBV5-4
CASSPSTGYPGELFF
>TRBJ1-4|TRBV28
CASSVRTPKGGEKLFF
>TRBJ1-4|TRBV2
CASSADMANEKLFF
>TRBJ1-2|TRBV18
CASSPVEGAYGYTF
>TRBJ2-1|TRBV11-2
CASSLGLLGEQFF
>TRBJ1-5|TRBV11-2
CASSRQPDGPQHF
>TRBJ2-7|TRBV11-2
CASSLRYEQYF
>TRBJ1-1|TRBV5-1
CASSLGQGWDTEAFF
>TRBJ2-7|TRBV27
CASSKGTGLIEQYF
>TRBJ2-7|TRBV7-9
CASSLKREGTYEQYF
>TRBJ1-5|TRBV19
CASSPLRGGQPQHF
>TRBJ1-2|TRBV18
CASSQEIAGNYGYTF